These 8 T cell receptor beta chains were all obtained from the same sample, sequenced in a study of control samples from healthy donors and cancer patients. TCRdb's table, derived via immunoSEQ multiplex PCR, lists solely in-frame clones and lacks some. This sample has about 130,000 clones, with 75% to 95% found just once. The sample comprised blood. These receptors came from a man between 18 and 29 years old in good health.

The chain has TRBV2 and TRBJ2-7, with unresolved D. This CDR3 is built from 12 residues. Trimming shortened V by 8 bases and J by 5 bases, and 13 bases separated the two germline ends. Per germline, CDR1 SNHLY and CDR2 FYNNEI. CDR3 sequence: CASGVRLDEQYF. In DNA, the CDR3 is TGTGCCAGCGGGGTCCGGTTGGACGAGCAGTACTTC.

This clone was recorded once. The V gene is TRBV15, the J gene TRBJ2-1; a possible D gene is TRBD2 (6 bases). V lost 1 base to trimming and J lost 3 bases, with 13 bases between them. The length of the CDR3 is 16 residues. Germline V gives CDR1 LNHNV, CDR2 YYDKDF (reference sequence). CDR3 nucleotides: TGTGCCACCAGCAGAGGGCCGGGACTTGACTACAATGAGCAGTTCTTC. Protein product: CATSRGPGLDYNEQFF.

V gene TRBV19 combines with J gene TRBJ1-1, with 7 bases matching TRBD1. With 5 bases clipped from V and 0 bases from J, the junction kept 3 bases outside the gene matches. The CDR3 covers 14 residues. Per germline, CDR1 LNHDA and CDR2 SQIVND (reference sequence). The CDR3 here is CASSWDSMNTEAFF. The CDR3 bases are TGTGCCAGTAGTTGGGACAGTATGAACACTGAAGCTTTCTTT. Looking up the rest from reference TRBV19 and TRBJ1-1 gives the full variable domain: DGGITQSPKYLFRKEGQNVTLSCEQNLNHDAMYWYRQDPGQGLRLIYYSQIVNDFQKGDIAEGYSVSREKKESFPLTVTSAQKNPTAFYLCASSWDSMNTEAFFGQGTRLTVV.

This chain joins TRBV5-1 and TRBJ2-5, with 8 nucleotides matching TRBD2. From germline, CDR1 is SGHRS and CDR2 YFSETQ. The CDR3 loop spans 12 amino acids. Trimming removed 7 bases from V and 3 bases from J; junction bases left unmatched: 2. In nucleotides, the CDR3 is TGCGCCAGCGCGGGGGGCGAAGAGACCCAGTACTTC. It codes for CASAGGEETQYF.

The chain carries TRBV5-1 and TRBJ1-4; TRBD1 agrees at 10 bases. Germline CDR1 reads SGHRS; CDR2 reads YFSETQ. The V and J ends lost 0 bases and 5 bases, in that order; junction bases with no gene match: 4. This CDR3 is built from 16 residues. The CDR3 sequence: CASSLETGGRNEKLFF. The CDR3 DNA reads TGCGCCAGCAGCTTGGAGACAGGGGGCCGGAATGAAAAACTGTTTTTT.

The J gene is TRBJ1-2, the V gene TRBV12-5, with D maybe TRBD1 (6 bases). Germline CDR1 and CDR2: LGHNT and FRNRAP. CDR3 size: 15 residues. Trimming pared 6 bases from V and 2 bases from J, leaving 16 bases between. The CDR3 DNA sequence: TGTGCTAGTGGCCCTAACGGCGGACAGAACTATGGCTACACCTTC. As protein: CASGPNGGQNYGYTF.

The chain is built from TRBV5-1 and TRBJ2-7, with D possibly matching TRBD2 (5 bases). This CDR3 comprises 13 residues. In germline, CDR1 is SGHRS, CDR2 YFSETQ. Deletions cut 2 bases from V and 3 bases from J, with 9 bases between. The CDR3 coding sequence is TGCGCCAGCAGCTTTTCCGGGAACTACGAGCAGTACTTC. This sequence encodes CASSFSGNYEQYF.

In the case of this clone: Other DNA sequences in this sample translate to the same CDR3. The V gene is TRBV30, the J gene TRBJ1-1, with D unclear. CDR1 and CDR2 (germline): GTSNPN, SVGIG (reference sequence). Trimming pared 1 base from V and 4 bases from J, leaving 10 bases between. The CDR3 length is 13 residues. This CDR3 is CAWSEGGSTEAFF. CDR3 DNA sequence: TGTGCCTGGAGTGAAGGCGGGAGCACTGAAGCTTTCTTT.